The entry that follows covers one T cell receptor (beta chain) sequence. The sample is drawn from a study of blood T cell repertoires in COVID-19. Background on the study: Sites across the United States, Italy and Spain contributed samples from acute and convalescent COVID-19. The analysed material was cDNA or gDNA that came from T cells, B-cell-depleted T cells, or PBMCs.

The CDR3 consists of 16 residues. The V gene's germline CDR1 is SGHRS and CDR2 YFSETQ. V lost 1 base and J lost 9, with 17 bases in between. In Seattle, patients joined the study during active infection and were tracked longitudinally. How the authors handled the data: Estimation of nucleated cell counts was performed using reference gene primer amplification. Libraries were prepared by immunoSEQ multiplex PCR; TCRdb keeps only in-frame clonotypes and omits some of them. The V and J calls and the clone size are those of that table, but D and trimming were determined from the DNA. The data show a few hundred thousand clones, around 88% seen once.

This receptor was identified in a woman in her 30s with COVID-19, enrolled during active disease. Sequencing used peripheral blood. V and J are TRBV5-1 and TRBJ1-6; weak D call: TRBD1 (6 bases). Here the CDR3 reads CASSLSNRDRSSPLHF. For the CDR3, the DNA is TGCGCCAGCAGCTTGTCTAACAGGGACCGTAGTTCACCCCTCCACTTT.